Presented here are 6 T cell receptor beta chains from one specimen sequenced in a study of T-cell reconstitution after alpha-beta-depleted transplantation in children. This sample's TCRbeta library carried unique molecular identifier barcodes. One entry per CDR3 protein, called by TCRdb with MiXCR from the PCR reads. The sample lists 83,000 or so distinct CDR3 sequences, roughly 8.8% seen once, with 5.5% to 7% in the top ten. This material consisted of PBMCs from the stem cell graft donor, taken from the stem cell graft. These receptors all stem from a human donor who donated a stem cell graft to a child with congenital amegakaryocytic thrombocytopenia.

This chain joins TRBV5-1 and TRBJ2-7; D not certain. The CDR3 is 16 residues long. V gave up 0 bases and J gave up 4 bases, with 17 bases separating them. The germline gives CDR1 SGHRS, CDR2 YFSETQ. The CDR3 protein is CASSLEGGDVGYEQYF. In DNA form, the CDR3 reads TGCGCCAGCAGCTTGGAGGGCGGAGACGTCGGGTACGAGCAGTACTTC.

This clonotype showed up many times. This chain uses TRBV4-1 with TRBJ2-5, with 10 bases lining up with TRBD1. The germline V gene encodes CDR1 MGHRA and CDR2 YSYEKL. The CDR3 sequence is 15 residues long. Unmatched junction bases numbered 2, after V lost 1 base and J lost 3 bases. The CDR3: CASSQVGTGEETQYF. The CDR3 nucleotides are TGCGCCAGCAGCCAAGTAGGGACAGGGGAAGAGACCCAGTACTTC.

The chain carries TRBV18 and TRBJ1-1; D gene unclear. The CDR3 runs 15 residues. Germline V CDR1 and CDR2: KGHSH, LQKENI. With 2 bases removed from V and 1 base from J, the gap between germline ends came to 11 bases. The CDR3, as DNA: TGTGCCAGCTCACCAGGCAAAGGGCCGAACACTGAAGCTTTCTTT. Encoded protein: CASSPGKGPNTEAFF.

V gene TRBV30 combines with J gene TRBJ1-5, with unresolved D. Germline CDR1 reads GTSNPN; CDR2 reads SVGIG (reference sequence). The CDR3 is 13 amino acids. The V and J ends lost 4 bases and 0 bases respectively, with 7 bases between them. The CDR3 bases are TGTGCCTGGAACCAAGGTAGCAATCAGCCCCAGCATTTT. This codes for CAWNQGSNQPQHF.

This clonotype was observed at least ten times. This chain links TRBV18 with TRBJ1-6, with 8 bases aligning to TRBD1. The CDR3 consists of 14 residues. V shed 2 bases, J shed 7 bases, and the junction held 1 base outside the gene matches. Germline V gene lookup returns CDR1 KGHSH and CDR2 LQKENI. Here the CDR3 reads CASSPTGGNSPLHF. The DNA of the CDR3 is TGTGCCAGCTCACCAACAGGGGGAAATTCACCCCTCCACTTT.

This clonotype was observed many times. This chain uses TRBV5-1 with TRBJ2-2; 8 bases are a match to TRBD1. Trimming removed 1 base from V and 3 bases from J; junction bases left unmatched: 14. Germline V gives CDR1 SGHRS, CDR2 YFSETQ. There are 19 residues in the CDR3. CDR3 nucleotides: TGCGCCAGCAGCTTGCTCAGGACAGGGAGCTTGACGGACACCGGGGAGCTGTTTTTT. Residues: CASSLLRTGSLTDTGELFF.